This T cell receptor beta chain appears in the sequencing data of a study of blood T cell repertoires in COVID-19. V lost 6 bases and J 8 bases, leaving 20 bases between the germline ends. Germline loops: CDR1 ENHRY, CDR2 SYGVKD. This CDR3 comprises 15 residues. TCRdb keeps only in-frame clones here, not all; method: immunoSEQ multiplex PCR. Among about 320,000 clones, roughly 91% were seen once, and the ten largest hold 8.5% to 14%. V usage is TRBV10-3 and J usage is TRBJ2-1, with a tentative D call TRBD2 (5 bases). Sequences were obtained from peripheral blood. This TCR derives from a woman aged 30 to 39 with COVID-19, enrolled during active disease. The CDR3 DNA sequence: TGTGCCATCAGCCCCGGACCCTTTCGGCGGGATGAGCAGTTCTTC. Residues: CAISPGPFRRDEQFF.